This TCR beta chain appears in the sequencing data of a study of shared clonotypes between healthy human individuals. Study overall: Donor ages ranged 18 to 49 years: a couple of women, a few men.

Healthy HIV-negative adults without recent acute infections or vaccinations served as donors. The trim removed 4 bases at V and 3 bases at J, leaving 4 bases unmatched. From germline, CDR1 is SGHRS and CDR2 YFSETQ. CDR3 length equals 15 residues. Generated by immunoSEQ multiplex PCR, the TCRdb table keeps only in-frame clones and is missing some. The table has over 1.4 million clones, about 96% seen once. The sequencing input was naive CD4+ T cells sorted from blood. Subset denoted: CD45RA+ positively selected. The gene calls are TRBV5-1 and TRBJ2-1, with TRBD2 matching over 10 bases. This sequence was found in a man under 40 in good health. The CDR3 DNA sequence: TGCGCCAGCAGCGCAACTAGCGGGGTCTACAATGAGCAGTTCTTC. It yields the protein CASSATSGVYNEQFF.